These 14 T cell receptor beta chains came from one sample sequenced in a study of OX40 agonist ivuxolimab in advanced cancers. Only in-frame clones appear in the TCRdb table, and some are missing; sequencing was by immunoSEQ multiplex PCR. The sample records 50,000 to 70,000 clones, roughly 80% being singletons. The sample consisted of CD4+ or CD8+ T cells sorted from blood, taken in a trial of the OX40 agonist ivuxolimab. These receptor sequences come from an adult with an advanced solid tumor such as melanoma, head and neck, liver or kidney cancer.

The CDR3 DNA is TGTGCCAGCAGCTTGGAGAGGGGGAATGGGGAGACCCAGTACTTC. It codes for CASSLERGNGETQYF. V gene TRBV5-4 combines with J gene TRBJ2-5; D might be TRBD1 (6 bases). V was cut by 0 bases and J by 5 bases, with 14 bases left in between. The CDR3 consists of 15 residues. Looked up from germline, CDR1 is SGHNT and CDR2 is YYREEE (reference sequence).

This clone was counted once. This sequence joins TRBV7-3 and TRBJ2-1; D may be TRBD1 or TRBD2 (6 bases each). CDR3 length: 15 residues. Germline V gene data show CDR1 as SGHTA and CDR2 as FQGTGA. V was shortened by 4 bases and J by 5 bases, with 15 bases between the two germline ends. In nucleotides, the CDR3 is TGTGCCAGCAGCTCCGCACCGGGGGCCCACAATGAGCAGTTCTTC. This codes for CASSSAPGAHNEQFF.

The chain links TRBV4-2 to TRBJ1-4; the D is unclear. Germline lookup yields CDR1 LGHNA and CDR2 YNFKEQ. This CDR3 contains 16 residues. Trimming stripped 0 bases from V and 7 bases from J, with 15 bases between. CDR3 DNA: TGTGCCAGCAGCCAAGATCTTCGCGGCGCGAGTGAAAAACTGTTTTTT. This codes for CASSQDLRGASEKLFF.

V and J are TRBV7-3 and TRBJ2-3; 11 nucleotides agree with TRBD2. With V trimmed by 5 bases and J by 4 bases, 5 bases remained unmatched. The CDR3 has 15 residues. Per the germline V gene, CDR1 is SGHTA and CDR2 is FQGTGA. CDR3 in amino acids: CASSVSGGAADTQYF. CDR3 coding DNA: TGTGCCAGCAGCGTTAGCGGGGGGGCGGCAGATACGCAGTATTTT.

This clone occurred a few times. The chain is built from TRBV9 and TRBJ2-3; D uncertain. CDR1 and CDR2 (germline): SGDLS, YYNGEE. V was clipped by 0 bases and J by 4 bases, with 3 bases between them. The CDR3 totals 12 residues. For the CDR3, the DNA is TGTGCCAGCAGCGTAGTGTCAGATACGCAGTATTTT. The encoded protein is CASSVVSDTQYF.

The chain combines TRBV6-5 with TRBJ2-1; 7 nucleotides agree with TRBD1. Germline CDR1 is MNHEY and CDR2 is SVGAGI. V gave up 4 bases and J gave up 6 bases; unmatched junction bases: 6. The CDR3 is made up of 14 amino acids. The CDR3 DNA is TGTGCCAGCAGTTCCGGACAGGCAACCAATGAGCAGTTCTTC. It encodes CASSSGQATNEQFF.

V usage is TRBV6-5 and J usage is TRBJ1-2; D gene ambiguous. CDR1 MNHEY and CDR2 SVGAGI come from the germline V gene. The CDR3 contains 12 residues. Trimming took 4 bases from V and 8 from J, leaving 11 bases between them. The CDR3 DNA reads as TGTGCCAGCAGTTCGGGGATGGGGGGCTACACCTTC. Its translation: CASSSGMGGYTF.

This sequence joins TRBV7-6 and TRBJ2-3, with D unclear. The CDR3 is 17 amino acids. V lost 0 bases, J lost 6 bases, and 19 bases lay in between. Looked up from germline, CDR1 is SGHVS and CDR2 is FNYEAQ. Here the CDR3 reads CASSLAATFQVGDTQYF. Here the CDR3 DNA reads TGTGCCAGCAGCTTAGCGGCGACATTTCAGGTGGGGGATACGCAGTATTTT.

The rearrangement joins TRBV2 to TRBJ1-4; 8 bases are shared with TRBD1. CDR1 SNHLY and CDR2 FYNNEI come from the germline V gene. The CDR3 sequence is 14 residues long. V shed 6 bases, J shed 5 bases, and the junction held 5 bases outside the gene matches. The chain's CDR3 is CASRKDRGNEKLFF. For the CDR3, the DNA is TGTGCCAGCAGAAAAGACAGGGGAAATGAAAAACTGTTTTTT.

The chain is built from TRBV5-1 and TRBJ1-4; a possible D gene is TRBD1 (5 bases). Germline CDR1 reads SGHRS; CDR2 reads YFSETQ. Trimming took off 2 bases at V and 8 bases at J, with 13 bases between the two ends. This CDR3 region has 14 residues. The CDR3 DNA follows: TGCGCCAGCAGCTTTGGGCAGGGCAGGGAAAAACTGTTTTTT. As protein: CASSFGQGREKLFF.

The sample holds one count of this clone. The chain links TRBV2 to TRBJ2-2, with no clear D. The germline V and J ends were trimmed by 3 bases and 7 bases, with 6 bases remaining between them. In germline, CDR1 is SNHLY, CDR2 FYNNEI. The length of the CDR3 is 12 residues. CDR3 sequence: CASSDIGGELFF. The CDR3 DNA follows: TGTGCCAGCAGTGACATCGGCGGGGAGCTGTTTTTT.

This clone was seen a few times. The V call is TRBV27, the J call TRBJ1-1; D remains ambiguous. V shed 8 bases and J shed 5 bases, with 12 bases lying between them. The CDR3 loop spans 12 amino acids. Germline V gene data show CDR1 as MNHEY and CDR2 as SMNVEV (reference sequence). The CDR3 sequence is CASQGWLTEAFF. CDR3 bases: TGTGCCAGCCAAGGGTGGTTGACTGAAGCTTTCTTT.

The chain carries TRBV10-3 and TRBJ1-3; D not resolved. V was pared by 0 bases and J by 1 base, with 10 bases between. CDR1 and CDR2 (germline): ENHRY, SYGVKD. This CDR3 has 16 residues. CDR3 bases: TGTGCCATCAGTGAGTCGAGAGCGCTATCTGGAAACACCATATATTTT. Translation gives CAISESRALSGNTIYF.

The rearrangement uses TRBV2 and TRBJ2-5; D uncertain. This CDR3 is 15 amino acids long. Germline values: CDR1 SNHLY, CDR2 FYNNEI. The V and J ends lost 6 bases and 5 bases respectively, with 19 bases between them. Here the CDR3 DNA reads TGTGCCAGCAGGCCATCGACGATGAGAGCGGAGACCCAGTACTTC. As protein: CASRPSTMRAETQYF.